The 23 T cell receptor beta chains in this list originate from one sample, sequenced in a study of T cell responses to AZD1222 COVID-19 vaccine. Sequencing was performed with immunoSEQ multiplex PCR; in TCRdb, only in-frame clones are kept and a portion is missing. Of some 60,000 clones listed, roughly 88% are singletons. Material: peripheral blood, obtained on day 0 of AZD1222 vaccination. Receptors originate from an adult in good health.

V usage is TRBV12-3 or TRBV12-4 and J usage is TRBJ1-4; D remains ambiguous. The CDR3 has 12 amino acids. V was pared by 3 bases and J by 8 bases, with 7 bases between. CDR3 DNA sequence: TGTGCCAGCAGTTTGGGAGGGGAAAAACTGTTTTTT. Amino acids: CASSLGGEKLFF.

This sequence joins TRBV24-1 and TRBJ1-5; D gene ambiguous. The CDR3 covers 16 residues. Trimming cost V 4 bases and J 1 base, with 13 bases left between them. Germline CDR1 is KGHDR and CDR2 is SFDVKD. The CDR3 DNA follows: TGTGCCACCAGTGACACCCAAGGATCGAGCAATCAGCCCCAGCATTTT. Amino acid sequence: CATSDTQGSSNQPQHF.

The chain is built from TRBV5-4 and TRBJ2-5; no clear D gene. V was trimmed by 0 bases and J by 5 bases, leaving 20 bases between them. The germline gives CDR1 SGHNT, CDR2 YYREEE (reference sequence). The CDR3 is made up of 17 amino acids. CDR3 protein: CASSLGGPNVNGETQYF. CDR3 coding DNA: TGTGCCAGCAGCTTGGGTGGCCCTAATGTTAACGGGGAGACCCAGTACTTC.

The V call is TRBV6-2 or TRBV6-3, the J call TRBJ2-1, with 9 bases fitting TRBD2. V gave up 0 bases and J gave up 3 bases; unmatched junction bases: 6. CDR1 and CDR2 (germline): MNHEY, SVGEGT. This CDR3 is 17 amino acids long. The CDR3 protein is CASSYSIAGEFYNEQFF. In nucleotides, the CDR3 is TGTGCCAGCAGTTACTCGATAGCGGGAGAGTTCTACAATGAGCAGTTCTTC.

DNA for the CDR3: TGTGCCAGCAGCTCCCCATGGGTAGCGGTAAAAAGTATGACCGGGGAGCTGTTTTTT. Protein: CASSSPWVAVKSMTGELFF. The chain recombines TRBV11-2 with TRBJ2-2, with a possible D match to TRBD2 (6 bases). Trimming left V 4 bases short and J 5 bases short, with 26 bases between. CDR3 length: 19 residues. The V gene's germline CDR1 is SGHAT and CDR2 FQNNGV. Full variable domain (outside the CDR3, taken from reference TRBV11-2 and TRBJ2-2): EAGVAQSPRYKIIEKRQSVAFWCNPISGHATLYWYQQILGQGPKLLIQFQNNGVVDDSQLPKDRFSAERLKGVDSTLKIQPAKLEDSAVYLCASSSPWVAVKSMTGELFFGEGSRLTVL.

The gene calls are TRBV5-6 and TRBJ1-2, with TRBD1 identical over 8 bases. The CDR3 extends over 14 amino acids. CDR1 is SGHDT, CDR2 YYEEEE, per germline. The V segment lost 4 bases and the J segment 4 bases; nucleotides outside the gene matches: 6. In DNA form, the CDR3 reads TGTGCCAGCAGCGACACCGGGACAGGCTATGGCTACACCTTC. Translated: CASSDTGTGYGYTF.

The chain recombines TRBV5-4 with TRBJ2-5; TRBD2 matches 9 bases. Germline assignment: CDR1 SGHNT and CDR2 YYREEE (reference sequence). Trimming at V came to 0 bases and at J to 5 bases, leaving 8 bases not matched to a gene. The CDR3 has 16 amino acids. The DNA for the CDR3 is TGTGCCAGCAGCTTGGAGGTTGGGGCGGGAGGGGAGACCCAGTACTTC. Translation gives CASSLEVGAGGETQYF.

J is TRBJ1-2 and V is TRBV28; 7 bases line up with TRBD1. V lost 6 bases to trimming and J lost 5 bases; unmatched junction nucleotides: 12. Germline loops: CDR1 MDHEN, CDR2 SYDVKM. The CDR3 covers 15 residues. Here the CDR3 reads CASSPRDRLLYGYTF. The DNA of the CDR3 is TGTGCCAGCAGCCCACGGGACAGACTTCTTTATGGCTACACCTTC.

This clone was recorded a few times. The rearrangement uses TRBV23-1 and TRBJ1-5; D not resolved. TRBV23-1 is marked as an open reading frame, function uncertain. The CDR3 is 17 residues long. V was trimmed by 2 bases and J by 3 bases, leaving 17 bases between them. The CDR3 nucleotides read TGCGCCAGCAGTCAACGTACCCAGCGGAGCCCCAATCAGCCCCAGCATTTT. Protein product: CASSQRTQRSPNQPQHF.

The chain carries TRBV19 and TRBJ1-2, with D perhaps matching TRBD1 (6 bases). Germline V lookup: CDR1 LNHDA, CDR2 SQIVND (reference sequence). There are 14 residues in the CDR3. Trimming cost V 4 bases and J 6 bases, with 15 bases left between them. CDR3 protein: CASSTSNRADGYTF. CDR3 nucleotide sequence: TGTGCCAGTAGTACATCAAACAGGGCCGATGGCTACACCTTC.

V usage is TRBV1 and J usage is TRBJ2-2; the D call of TRBD2 is as the table states it, not checked on the DNA. TRBV1 is assigned pseudogene status. The CDR3 covers 15 residues. CDR3 region: CTSSQENLAGEELFF. Written as DNA, the CDR3 is TGCACCAGCAGCCAAGAAAATCTAGCGGGGGAGGAGCTGTTTTTT.

This clone has more than one count but fewer than ten. V gene TRBV20-1 combines with J gene TRBJ1-5; D is uncertain. Germline V gene sequence: CDR1 DFQATT, CDR2 SNEGSKA (reference sequence). The V gene lost 3 bases and the J gene lost 2 bases, with 14 bases spanning the gap. The CDR3 loop spans 15 amino acids. The CDR3, as DNA: TGCAGTGCTAGTCGATACCAAGGAGGCAATCAGCCCCAGCATTTT. It yields the protein CSASRYQGGNQPQHF.

The rearrangement uses TRBV19 and TRBJ1-2, with TRBD1 identical over 7 bases. The CDR3 has 14 residues. Trimming at V came to 3 bases and at J to 8 bases, leaving 9 bases not matched to a gene. In germline, CDR1 is LNHDA, CDR2 SQIVND (reference sequence). CDR3 DNA: TGTGCCAGTAGTATGGCCTTCGACAGGGACGGCTACACCTTC. Translation: CASSMAFDRDGYTF. Filled out from reference TRBV19 and TRBJ1-2, the complete variable domain reads DGGITQSPKYLFRKEGQNVTLSCEQNLNHDAMYWYRQDPGQGLRLIYYSQIVNDFQKGDIAEGYSVSREKKESFPLTVTSAQKNPTAFYLCASSMAFDRDGYTFGSGTRLTVV.

The V gene is TRBV14, the J gene TRBJ2-7; TRBD1 aligns across 9 bases. This CDR3 has 14 residues. Germline V gene lookup returns CDR1 SGHDN and CDR2 FVKESK. J was trimmed by 6 bases and V by 1 base; bases with no gene match: 4. The DNA for the CDR3 is TGTGCCAGCAGCCAAGGAACAGGGGGCGTCGAGCAGTACGTC. This translates into CASSQGTGGVEQYV.

This chain connects TRBV2 to TRBJ1-4; D possibly corresponds to TRBD1 (5 bases). This CDR3 has 15 amino acids. With 1 base removed from V and 8 bases from J, the gap between germline ends came to 14 bases. Germline V gene sequence: CDR1 SNHLY, CDR2 FYNNEI. The CDR3 bases are TGTGCCAGCAGTGAAGAGGGCAGGGACGGGGAAAAACTGTTTTTT. It encodes CASSEEGRDGEKLFF.

This clone has a handful of counts. The chain carries TRBV28 and TRBJ1-4; no definite D call. The V end lost 6 bases, the J end lost 6 bases, and 5 bases lay between the germline ends. Germline CDR1 MDHEN, CDR2 SYDVKM. The CDR3 has 11 residues. The CDR3 here is CASRRDEKLFF. CDR3 DNA sequence: TGTGCCAGCAGGCGGGATGAAAAACTGTTTTTT.

This clone was seen once. The gene calls are TRBV5-1 and TRBJ2-2, with D unclear. With 0 bases removed from V and 1 base from J, the gap between germline ends came to 4 bases. The CDR3 consists of 14 residues. Germline CDR1 reads SGHRS; CDR2 reads YFSETQ. DNA of the CDR3: TGCGCCAGCAGCTTGGCCGGGAACACCGGGGAGCTGTTTTTT. Its protein is CASSLAGNTGELFF.

V is TRBV3-1 (or the pseudogene TRBV3-2) and J is TRBJ1-5, with D perhaps TRBD1 (6 bases). V lost 4 bases and J 7 bases, leaving 26 bases between the germline ends. CDR1 and CDR2 from the germline V gene are LGHDT and YNNKEL (reference sequence). The CDR3 is made up of 18 amino acids. The CDR3, as DNA: TGTGCCAGCAGCCCAAAGAGGGGGGACATTTTTTTAAACCAGCCCCAGCATTTT. As protein: CASSPKRGDIFLNQPQHF.

The rearrangement links TRBV6-5 to TRBJ1-2, with a possible D match to TRBD1 (5 bases). Germline assignment: CDR1 MNHEY and CDR2 SVGAGI. The CDR3 is 14 amino acids. Trimming cost V 1 base and J 2 bases, with 8 bases left between them. CDR3 in amino acids: CASSYLSGNYGYTF. The CDR3 DNA sequence: TGTGCCAGCAGTTACTTGTCAGGGAACTATGGCTACACCTTC.

The chain employs TRBV28 and TRBJ2-3; D gene unclear. V lost 5 bases to trimming and J lost 9 bases, with 12 bases between them. CDR1 and CDR2 (germline): MDHEN, SYDVKM. The CDR3 is 12 amino acids. As DNA, the CDR3 is TGTGCCAGCAGTCCCCCTATGAGGACGCAGTATTTT. Translated: CASSPPMRTQYF.

This chain uses TRBV12-1 with TRBJ1-2; the table's D call, TRBD1, was not checked against the DNA. TRBV12-1 is designated a pseudogene. The CDR3 sequence is 15 residues long. CDR3 DNA: TGTGCCAGCAGCTTTGGGGCAGGGGGGCGGAATGGCTACACCTTC. It encodes CASSFGAGGRNGYTF.

CDR3 DNA sequence: TGTGCCAGCAGCTTAGAGGCGGAGAGCTCCTATAATTCACCCCTCCACTTT. Translation gives CASSLEAESSYNSPLHF. V and J are TRBV7-2 and TRBJ1-6; D unresolved. Trimming left V 1 base short and J 0 bases short, with 10 bases between. The CDR3 length is 17 residues. Germline V gives CDR1 SGHTA, CDR2 FQGNSA.

This chain uses TRBV28 with TRBJ2-1; the match to TRBD2 covers 7 bases. The CDR3 is 18 residues long. From germline, CDR1 is MDHEN and CDR2 SYDVKM. V lost 5 bases to trimming and J lost 0 bases; unmatched junction nucleotides: 13. CDR3 sequence reads: CASSLFSGEGYSYNEQFF. Here the CDR3 DNA reads TGTGCCAGCAGTCTTTTCTCCGGGGAGGGATACTCCTACAATGAGCAGTTCTTC.